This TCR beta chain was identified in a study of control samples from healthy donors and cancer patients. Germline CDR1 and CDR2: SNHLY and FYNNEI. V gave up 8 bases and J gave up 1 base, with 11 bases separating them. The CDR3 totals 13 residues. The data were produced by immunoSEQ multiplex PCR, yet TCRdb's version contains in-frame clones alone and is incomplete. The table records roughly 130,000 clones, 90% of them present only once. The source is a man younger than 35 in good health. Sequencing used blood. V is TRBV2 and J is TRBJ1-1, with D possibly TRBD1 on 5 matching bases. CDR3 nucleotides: TGTGCCAGCGGGATAGACAGGAACACTGAAGCTTTCTTT. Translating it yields CASGIDRNTEAFF. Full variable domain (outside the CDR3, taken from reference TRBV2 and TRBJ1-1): EPEVTQTPSHQVTQMGQEVILRCVPISNHLYFYWYRQILGQKVEFLVSFYNNEISEKSEIFDDQFSVERPDGSNFTLKIRSTKLEDSAMYFCASGIDRNTEAFFGQGTRLTVV.